The text below deals with one TCR beta chain. The data belong to a study of blood T cell repertoires in COVID-19. As handled by the study authors: The authors estimated nucleated cell counts from reference gene primer amplification. The table came from immunoSEQ multiplex PCR; TCRdb's copy has only in-frame clones and leaves some out. Clone size and V and J calls were adopted from that table, with D and trimming inferred from the DNA. The profile shows some 80,000 clones, approximately 90% of them singletons. Germline V lookup: CDR1 KGHDR, CDR2 SFDVKD. With 8 bases clipped from V and 7 bases from J, the junction kept 8 bases outside the gene matches. The CDR3 consists of 14 residues.

The TCR was taken from a human donor in a cohort sampled during active COVID-19. Sequencing was carried out using peripheral blood. The chain couples TRBV24-1 to TRBJ2-7, with 12 positions matching TRBD1. Here the CDR3 DNA reads TGTGCCACCATTGTGGGACAGGGGGCATTTGAGCAGTACTTC. This sequence encodes CATIVGQGAFEQYF.